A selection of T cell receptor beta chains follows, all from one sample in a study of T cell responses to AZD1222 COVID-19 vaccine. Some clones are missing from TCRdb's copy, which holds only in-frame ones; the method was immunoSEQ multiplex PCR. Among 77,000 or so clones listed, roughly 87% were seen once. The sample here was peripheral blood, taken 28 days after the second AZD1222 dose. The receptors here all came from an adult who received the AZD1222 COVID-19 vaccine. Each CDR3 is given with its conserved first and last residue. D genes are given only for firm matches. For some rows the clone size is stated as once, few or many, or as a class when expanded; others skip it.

TGTGCCAGCAGCCACAGTAGGGGTAACTATGGCTACACCTTC	CASSHSRGNYGYTF	14	TRBV14	TRBJ1-2	.	.
TGTGCCAGTTTTGGGGACAGGGCCCTTAATCAGCCCCAGCATTTT	CASFGDRALNQPQHF	15	TRBV28	TRBJ1-5	TRBD1	.
TGTGCCAGCAGACCCGGACGGAACAATTCACCCCTCCACTTT	CASRPGRNNSPLHF	14	TRBV7-2	TRBJ1-6	.	.
TGTGCCAGCAGCCCCTGGACAGGGGAAACCGGGGAGCTGTTTTTT	CASSPWTGETGELFF	15	TRBV14	TRBJ2-2	TRBD1	.
TGTGCCAGCAGACCCGGGACGGATCGGGGAAACACCATATATTTT	CASRPGTDRGNTIYF	15	TRBV6-5	TRBJ1-3	.	.
TGCGCCAGCAGCTCGACAGGGATTGGCTATGGCTACACCTTC	CASSSTGIGYGYTF	14	TRBV5-1	TRBJ1-2	TRBD1	.
TGTGCCAGCTCACCGGGACAGTTTCAGCCCCAGCATTTT	CASSPGQFQPQHF	13	TRBV18	TRBJ1-5	TRBD1	.
TGTGCCAGCAGTAGAGATATGGGCTACGAGCAGTACTTC	CASSRDMGYEQYF	13	TRBV9	TRBJ2-7	.	.
TGTGCCAGCAGCGGGACTTCTCGCACAGATACGCAGTATTTT	CASSGTSRTDTQYF	14	TRBV6-5	TRBJ2-3	.	.
TGTGCCAGCAGCACTCGCCTGGGACAGGGCGACACCGGGGAGCTGTTTTTT	CASSTRLGQGDTGELFF	17	TRBV4-2	TRBJ2-2	TRBD1	.
TGCGCCAGCAGCCGGTTAGCGGGGGGAGAGAGCTCCTACGAGCAGTACTTC	CASSRLAGGESSYEQYF	17	TRBV4-1	TRBJ2-7	TRBD2	.
TGTGCCAGCAGTTTAGGTACTCTAGTCGAGCAGTACTTC	CASSLGTLVEQYF	13	TRBV28	TRBJ2-7	.	.
TGTGCCAGCACCCCGGGGTCATGGGGATACGAGCAGTACTTC	CASTPGSWGYEQYF	14	TRBV2	TRBJ2-7	.	.
TGTGCCAGCAGCCCCCTTGCAGGACAGAGTTCCTATGGCTACACCTTC	CASSPLAGQSSYGYTF	16	TRBV14	TRBJ1-2	.	.
TGTGCCAGCAGCCTCCGGGACAGTAAATGGGATAATTCACCCCTCCACTTT	CASSLRDSKWDNSPLHF	17	TRBV27	TRBJ1-6	TRBD1	.
TGTGCCAGCAGTGACGGGGGGGCCTGGGATACGCAGTATTTT	CASSDGGAWDTQYF	14	TRBV6-4	TRBJ2-3	.	.
TGTGCCAGCAGCCACGGTAGACAGGGGAGTAACTATGGCTACACCTTC	CASSHGRQGSNYGYTF	16	TRBV3-1/TRBV3-2	TRBJ1-2	TRBD1	.
TGTGCCAGCAGCTCCTCCGGGACACCAGAGAACACTGAAGCTTTCTTT	CASSSSGTPENTEAFF	16	TRBV7-3	TRBJ1-1	.	.
TGTGCTAGTGGACCAGGGGGGGGTGAAGCTTTCTTT	CASGPGGGEAFF	12	TRBV12-5	TRBJ1-1	TRBD1	.
TGTGCCAGCAGTCCCCCGGGGGCTTTCGATTCACCCCTCCACTTT	CASSPPGAFDSPLHF	15	TRBV28	TRBJ1-6	.	once
TGTGCCTGGGGACAGGGCTCCTACGAGCAGTACTTC	CAWGQGSYEQYF	12	TRBV30	TRBJ2-7	TRBD1	.
TGTGCCAGTAGTATGGACAGGGAGAATGGCTACACCTTC	CASSMDRENGYTF	13	TRBV19	TRBJ1-2	TRBD1	.
TGCGCCAGCAGCACCGGGCCCGCGGGGTATGCCAAAAACATTCAGTACTTC	CASSTGPAGYAKNIQYF	17	TRBV5-1	TRBJ2-4	.	.
TGTGCCATCAGTGAAGGTGGCGGGGGGAAAAACACCGGGGAGCTGTTTTTT	CAISEGGGGKNTGELFF	17	TRBV10-3	TRBJ2-2	TRBD2	once
TGTGCCACCCACGGCGGACACCTGAACACCGGGGAGCTGTTTTTT	CATHGGHLNTGELFF	15	TRBV6-5	TRBJ2-2	.	.
TGTGCCAGCAGCCTTCAACGACAGGGGGACTATGGCTACACCTTC	CASSLQRQGDYGYTF	15	TRBV27	TRBJ1-2	TRBD1	.
TGTGCCAGCAGCCCTTTTAGCAACTATGGCTACACCTTC	CASSPFSNYGYTF	13	TRBV12-3/TRBV12-4	TRBJ1-2	.	.
TGTGCCAGCAGACAAGAGACCCAGTACTTC	CASRQETQYF	10	TRBV2	TRBJ2-5	.	.
TGTGCCATCAGTGAGTCCGGGGGGTACGAGCAGTACTTC	CAISESGGYEQYF	13	TRBV10-3	TRBJ2-7	TRBD2	.
TGCGCCAGCAGCCAAGATCCGACAGCGAGGGGAACTGAAGCTTTCTTT	CASSQDPTARGTEAFF	16	TRBV4-1	TRBJ1-1	.	.
TGTGCCAGCAGCTTCACCCCAGGAGGAAACACCATATATTTT	CASSFTPGGNTIYF	14	TRBV7-8	TRBJ1-3	.	.
TGTGCCAGCATATCCGGGGCCTCGTATGGGAACACTGAAGCTTTCTTT	CASISGASYGNTEAFF	16	TRBV5-8	TRBJ1-1	.	.
TGTGCCTGGTCCGGACCCAGGGGTAGAGGGACCTACGAGCAGTACTTC	CAWSGPRGRGTYEQYF	16	TRBV30	TRBJ2-7	.	.
TGTGCCAGCAGTGGTCTGGTCCGTCTGGAGACCCAGTACTTC	CASSGLVRLETQYF	14	TRBV2	TRBJ2-5	.	once
TGTGCCAGCAGTCGCACTAGCGGACCCTACGAGCAGTACTTC	CASSRTSGPYEQYF	14	TRBV7-2	TRBJ2-7	TRBD2	once
TGTGCCAGCAGCGCGGGACAGAATAATTCACCCCTCCACTTT	CASSAGQNNSPLHF	14	TRBV9	TRBJ1-6	TRBD1	.
TGTGCCAGCAGACCACAGGGGGGCGAGCAGTACTTC	CASRPQGGEQYF	12	TRBV12-3/TRBV12-4	TRBJ2-7	TRBD1	.